These 26 T cell receptor beta chains originate from one sample sequenced in a study of cytomegalovirus exposure and HLA in healthy donors. It was with 60 Vbeta and 13 Jbeta primers that the PCR ran. Profiled with immunoSEQ multiplex PCR; TCRdb holds only in-frame clones, not every one. The table lists more than 150,000 clones, roughly four fifths of them singletons. Sequenced material: PBMCs. The receptors were gathered from a man aged 50 to 60 in good health and CMV-seronegative.

The genes are TRBV29-1 and TRBJ1-5; D is uncertain. This CDR3 comprises 13 residues. V was pared by 5 bases and J by 4 bases, with 12 bases between. Per the germline V gene, CDR1 is SQVTM and CDR2 is ANQGSEA. CDR3 region: CSVNIAENQPQHF. The CDR3 nucleotides are TGCAGCGTTAATATCGCCGAGAATCAGCCCCAGCATTTT.

The chain has TRBV27 and TRBJ2-5; 9 bases align to TRBD2. V dropped 3 bases and J dropped 5; count of bases not matched to a gene: 4. CDR3 length equals 14 residues. Per the germline V gene, CDR1 is MNHEY and CDR2 is SMNVEV (reference sequence). The CDR3 DNA sequence: TGTGCCAGCAGTTTTTCTAGCGGGATTGAGACCCAGTACTTC. This sequence encodes CASSFSSGIETQYF.

This chain joins TRBV19 and TRBJ2-2; TRBD1 aligns across 10 bases. CDR3 length: 14 amino acids. CDR1 and CDR2 (germline): LNHDA, SQIVND (reference sequence). Trimming at V came to 11 bases and at J to 6 bases, leaving 9 bases not matched to a gene. The CDR3 sequence is CAGLRQGAPGELFF. Written as DNA, the CDR3 is TGTGCCGGCCTAAGACAGGGGGCGCCCGGGGAGCTGTTTTTT.

The chain uses TRBV20-1 and TRBJ2-1, with no clear D. The CDR3 loop spans 11 amino acids. V lost 3 bases and J 5 bases, leaving 5 bases between the germline ends. Germline values: CDR1 DFQATT, CDR2 SNEGSKA (reference sequence). The CDR3 region has the DNA TGCAGTGCTAGCTTTAACAATGAGCAGTTCTTC. It translates to CSASFNNEQFF.

A note on this clone: A read error may account for a junction end that differs from germline. This chain uses TRBV7-9 with TRBJ2-7; TRBD2 aligns across 11 bases. Germline-derived CDR1 and CDR2 are SEHNR and FQNEAQ (reference sequence). The CDR3 runs 14 residues. CDR3: CSSSLAGGVVEQYF. DNA of the CDR3: TGTTCCAGCAGTCTAGCGGGAGGAGTAGTCGAGCAGTACTTC.

This clone was found once. The chain links TRBV5-8 to TRBJ2-2, with TRBD1 matching 9 bases. Unmatched junction bases numbered 8, after V lost 4 bases and J lost 4 bases. The CDR3 consists of 16 residues. Germline V gene lookup returns CDR1 SGHTS and CDR2 YDEGEE. The CDR3 coding sequence is TGTGCCAGCAGCCGTTACGGGACAGGGAGCACCGGGGAGCTGTTTTTT. Amino acid sequence: CASSRYGTGSTGELFF.

The rearrangement joins TRBV6-5 to TRBJ2-2, with 7 bases identical to TRBD2. CDR1 MNHEY and CDR2 SVGAGI come from the germline V gene. The V gene end was trimmed by 4 bases and the J gene end by 5 bases; junction bases not matched to a gene: 4. The CDR3 length is 14 residues. The CDR3 is CASSWAGETGELFF. Here the CDR3 DNA reads TGTGCCAGCAGTTGGGCGGGGGAGACCGGGGAGCTGTTTTTT.

This chain joins TRBV18 and TRBJ1-2, with 7 nucleotides matching TRBD1. V lost 1 base and J lost 3; bases outside the gene matches: 5. The germline V gene has CDR1 KGHSH and CDR2 LQKENI. The CDR3 runs to 15 residues. CDR3 DNA sequence: TGTGCCAGCTCACCACGCAAGGGGGCGGACTATGGCTACACCTTC. This gives the protein CASSPRKGADYGYTF.

J is TRBJ2-1 and V is TRBV12-5; D uncertain. Germline-derived CDR1 and CDR2 are LGHNT and FRNRAP. The CDR3 covers 14 residues. Trimming removed 1 base from V and 7 bases from J, with 11 bases in between. The CDR3 sequence is CASGLGGAPNEQFF. CDR3 DNA: TGTGCTAGTGGTTTGGGAGGTGCTCCTAATGAGCAGTTCTTC.

The chain uses TRBV11-1 and TRBJ2-7, with TRBD2 identical over 10 bases. The trim removed 5 bases at V and 4 bases at J, leaving 8 bases unmatched. The CDR3 runs 15 residues. The germline gives CDR1 SGHAT, CDR2 FQDESV (reference sequence). This CDR3 is CASSPLSGGAYEQYF. In DNA form, the CDR3 reads TGTGCCAGCAGCCCCCTCAGCGGGGGGGCTTACGAGCAGTACTTC.

The V gene is TRBV5-8, the J gene TRBJ2-2; D is uncertain. The V gene lost 1 base and the J gene lost 3 bases, with 7 bases spanning the gap. The length of the CDR3 is 14 residues. Germline lookup yields CDR1 SGHTS and CDR2 YDEGEE. CDR3 protein: CASSLLRDTGELFF. CDR3 DNA sequence: TGTGCCAGCAGCTTGTTACGGGACACCGGGGAGCTGTTTTTT.

The chain couples TRBV11-2 to TRBJ2-1; 10 nucleotides line up with TRBD1. The CDR3 loop spans 15 amino acids. CDR1 and CDR2 from the germline V gene are SGHAT and FQNNGV. With V trimmed by 1 base and J by 8 bases, 5 bases remained unmatched. The CDR3 DNA is TGTGCCAGCAGCTTAGTAGGACAGGGGGTCCATGAGCAGTTCTTC. This sequence encodes CASSLVGQGVHEQFF. The full variable domain, its missing parts supplied by reference TRBV11-2 and TRBJ2-1, is EAGVAQSPRYKIIEKRQSVAFWCNPISGHATLYWYQQILGQGPKLLIQFQNNGVVDDSQLPKDRFSAERLKGVDSTLKIQPAKLEDSAVYLCASSLVGQGVHEQFFGPGTRLTVL.

This clone has only a few counts. The chain links TRBV2 to TRBJ2-7; D is possibly TRBD1 (6 bases). V lost 5 bases to trimming and J lost 3 bases, with 11 bases between them. Germline CDR1 reads SNHLY; CDR2 reads FYNNEI. This CDR3 spans 13 amino acids. For the CDR3, the DNA is TGTGCCAGCAGTCAACGGACAGACTACGAGCAGTACTTC. Encoded protein: CASSQRTDYEQYF.

This chain connects TRBV18 to TRBJ2-7, with D possibly TRBD2 on 5 matching bases. The germline V gene has CDR1 KGHSH and CDR2 LQKENI. Trimming shortened V by 2 bases and J by 0 bases, and 8 bases separated the two germline ends. This CDR3 has 14 amino acids. The CDR3 region has the DNA TGTGCCAGCTCACCAGGGGAGCTCTCCTACGAGCAGTACTTC. It is translated as CASSPGELSYEQYF.

For the CDR3, the DNA is TGTGCCAGCAGGCTGACAGGGTTGGACTACGAGCAGTACTTC. This sequence encodes CASRLTGLDYEQYF. The chain has TRBV14 and TRBJ2-7, with 7 nucleotides matching TRBD1. The CDR3 consists of 14 residues. V shed 6 bases and J 3 bases; nucleotides not matched to a gene: 8. Germline V gene lookup returns CDR1 SGHDN and CDR2 FVKESK.

The chain employs TRBV10-3 and TRBJ1-2; weak D call: TRBD1 (6 bases). Per the germline V gene, CDR1 is ENHRY and CDR2 is SYGVKD. V shed 3 bases and J shed 4 bases, with 12 bases lying between them. This CDR3 is built from 14 residues. As DNA, the CDR3 is TGTGCCATCAGTGAACTAGGACAGTTCTATGGCTACACCTTC. It is translated as CAISELGQFYGYTF.

This chain joins TRBV7-2 and TRBJ2-1, with a tentative D call TRBD2 (6 bases). V shed 6 bases and J shed 5 bases, with 20 bases lying between them. Germline loops: CDR1 SGHTA, CDR2 FQGNSA. The CDR3 has 16 residues. This chain's CDR3 is CASRGVGTGRNNEQFF. The DNA for the CDR3 is TGTGCCAGCAGGGGAGTCGGGACCGGGAGAAACAATGAGCAGTTCTTC.

This chain uses TRBV7-2 with TRBJ1-4, with TRBD1 matching 8 bases. CDR1 SGHTA and CDR2 FQGNSA come from the germline V gene. Unmatched junction bases numbered 10, after V lost 2 bases and J lost 11 bases. The CDR3 covers 15 residues. The CDR3 nucleotides are TGTGCCAGCAGCTTACCCGGACAGGGTGCGTTCAAACTGTTTTTT. It encodes CASSLPGQGAFKLFF.

The V call is TRBV5-1, the J call TRBJ1-6; the D gene is possibly TRBD1 (5 bases). The CDR3 extends over 15 amino acids. The V gene's germline CDR1 is SGHRS and CDR2 YFSETQ. V was cut by 1 base and J by 9 bases, with 14 bases left in between. This CDR3 reads CASSLSVIRGSPLHF. CDR3 nucleotides: TGCGCCAGCAGCTTGAGTGTGATTAGGGGTTCACCCCTCCACTTT.

The chain carries TRBV4-2 and TRBJ2-3, with 8 bases fitting TRBD2. The ends lost 1 base at V and 4 bases at J; junction bases unmatched: 7. Germline V lookup: CDR1 LGHNA, CDR2 YNFKEQ. CDR3 length: 16 residues. CDR3 nucleotides: TGTGCCAGCAGCCAAGGGGCCAACGGGGGGGCAGATACGCAGTATTTT. Protein product: CASSQGANGGADTQYF.

The chain recombines TRBV4-3 with TRBJ2-1; 10 nucleotides line up with TRBD2. The CDR3 totals 14 residues. V lost 0 bases and J lost 13; bases outside the gene matches: 6. Germline V gene lookup returns CDR1 LGHNA and CDR2 YSLEER. CDR3 coding DNA: TGCGCCAGCAGCCAAGAAGGAGCGGGAGGGCCCCAGTTCTTC. Translating gives CASSQEGAGGPQFF.

In this sample, this clone turned up a few times. The rearrangement links TRBV7-9 to TRBJ1-2; D gene uncertain. The CDR3 covers 11 residues. Germline CDR1 is SEHNR and CDR2 is FQNEAQ (reference sequence). V was cut by 0 bases and J by 13 bases, with 9 bases left in between. CDR3 nucleotides: TGTGCCAGCAGCTTAGCTGAGGAGGGCACCTTC. Protein: CASSLAEEGTF.

This chain joins TRBV2 and TRBJ1-2, with D uncertain. CDR1 and CDR2 (germline): SNHLY, FYNNEI. Trimming cost V 8 bases and J 6 bases, with 22 bases left between them. This CDR3 has 15 amino acids. The CDR3 here is CASGLSNSYLHGYTF. The CDR3, as DNA: TGTGCCAGCGGCCTTTCGAACAGCTACCTCCATGGCTACACCTTC.

This clone was seen only a few times. In DNA form, the CDR3 reads TGTGCCAGCAGCGTATATGGACAGGAAGCTTTCTTT. Its translation: CASSVYGQEAFF. The rearrangement joins TRBV7-9 to TRBJ1-1; possible D gene TRBD1, 6 bases. The CDR3 has 12 residues. The germline V gene has CDR1 SEHNR and CDR2 FQNEAQ (reference sequence). The V end was cut by 5 bases, the J end by 8 bases, with 12 bases between. Drawing the rest from reference TRBV7-9 and TRBJ1-1, the complete variable domain is DTGVSQNPRHKITKRGQNVTFRCDPISEHNRLYWYRQTLGQGPEFLTYFQNEAQLEKSRLLSDRFSAERPKGSFSTLEIQRTEQGDSAMYLCASSVYGQEAFFGQGTRLTVV.

V and J are TRBV28 and TRBJ2-5; 10 bases line up with TRBD2. V was pared by 4 bases and J by 5 bases, with 4 bases of the junction left unmatched. CDR3 size: 14 residues. Per germline, CDR1 MDHEN and CDR2 SYDVKM. CDR3 nucleotides: TGTGCCAGCAGTTCTAGCGGGAGTTTGGAGACCCAGTACTTC. Encoded protein: CASSSSGSLETQYF.

The V and J genes are TRBV7-9 and TRBJ2-2; D gene unclear. The CDR3 runs to 15 residues. CDR1 and CDR2 (germline): SEHNR, FQNEAQ (reference sequence). V was shortened by 4 bases and J by 4 bases, with 13 bases between the two germline ends. The CDR3 here is CASSSTPSGTGELFF. DNA for the CDR3: TGTGCCAGCAGCTCGACCCCTTCGGGCACCGGGGAGCTGTTTTTT.